The clone carrying this TCR beta chain has only a few counts. Its antigen is not known. Cultured CD4+ T-cell DNA underwent Oncomine TCR Beta short-read sequencing. From the PCR reads, TCRdb called clonotypes with MiXCR, one entry per CDR3 protein. The table shows more than 8,500 distinct CDR3 sequences, with less than 70% occurring only once. The sample is drawn from a study of vaccination and CD4 T cells after COVID-19. Study-level points and caveats: In convalescent patients, 304 of 307 vaccine-specific clones were mono-reactive for SARS-CoV-2 spike.

Treatment: approximately nine-day PBMC culture with coronavirus spike peptide pools or control peptides (ViraFEST assay). Gathering of the CD4+ T cells, from the unexposed donor, took place before the COVID-19 pandemic (2011-2018). J lost 10 bases, V lost 3 bases, and 11 bases had no gene match. This CDR3 has 15 residues. CDR1 and CDR2 (germline): MNHEY, SMNVEV (reference sequence). This rearrangement joins TRBV27 to TRBJ2-3; 9 bases match TRBD2. The receptor was isolated from a human donor in good health. Sequencing was performed on CD4+ T cells from blood, cultured in vitro. CDR3 loop: CASSLTGLAIYSQYF. As DNA, the CDR3 is TGTGCCAGCAGTTTGACTGGACTAGCGATATACTCGCAGTATTTT.